This TCR beta chain was identified in a study of cytomegalovirus exposure and HLA in healthy donors (dated by TCRdb to 2016 to 2017). In terms of the full investigation: According to a later analysis, the roughly 120 validation repertoires were produced on the same platform as the roughly 720 repertoires of the first cohort. Along with the 666-subject first cohort, a separate validation cohort of over a hundred different subjects was used. The study was designed to test whether signatures of past pathogen exposure could be identified by cataloging public T cell receptors. The study combined high-throughput TCR immunosequencing, statistical association of individual TCRs with disease status, and machine learning to predict cytomegalovirus infection status. General findings and caveats noted by the study authors: In vitro tests confirmed that a few of the cytomegalovirus-associated TCR beta chains recognize cytomegalovirus antigens. The validation cohort had no HLA typing available for a later analysis, so co-occurrence within that cohort was assessed over all 130 or so repertoires. The authors suggested that the approach could potentially be generalized to other disease states and immunological phenotypes. The study gave a list of under 200 TCR beta chains associated with cytomegalovirus. In both the original and validation cohorts, the classifier was reported to diagnose cytomegalovirus status with high specificity and sensitivity. Of the cluster scores, roughly 95% were above 0 in a later analysis, which found that TCRs clustered in the first cohort also tended to co-occur in the 95 to 150 validation repertoires. Most TCR sequences were seen in very few donors, while some public TCRs were found in many individuals.

Libraries were prepared through the immunoSEQ multiplex PCR assay. Concerning the study's data processing: A statistical classification framework was built to diagnose cytomegalovirus status from the catalog of TCR beta chain sequences. Sourced from immuneACCESS, this table was stored by TCRdb with only in-frame sequences that have V and J called. A share of the clones is absent; for the studies checked, an unresolved V gene accounts for under half, and the remainder has no known explanation. Clonal size and the V and J genes are those of that table, whereas D and trimming came from the DNA. The sample table lists 250,000 to 400,000 clones, roughly 87% of them with a count of one. Together, the top ten hold approximately 1.1% of the sample. Germline trimming amounts to 6 bases on V and 5 bases on J, with 8 as the count of junction bases outside the gene matches. Including cysteine and phenylalanine, the CDR3 has 15 amino acids. Of all the DNA, just the CDR3 is kept, 45 bases in frame from base 1. The CDR1 and CDR2 encoded by the germline V gene are KGHSH and LQKENI.

This clone was seen only once. Which antigen it targets is not known. No much larger clone exists at a distance of one base, and base qualities are not known. The donors were included in the validation cohort of some 120 subjects, a group kept apart from the roughly 700-subject first cohort. The sequencing sample was made of PBMCs. This TCR came from a young woman in good health and CMV-seropositive. The sequence is built from TRBV18 and TRBJ2-1; 9 bases in the middle match TRBD2. The CDR3 protein is CASSPLAGNHNEQFF. The DNA sequence is TGTGCCAGCTCTCCCCTAGCGGGAAACCACAATGAGCAGTTCTTC.